Listed here is a single T cell receptor (beta chain). How the authors handled the data: Estimated nucleated cell counts came from reference gene primer amplification. TCRdb's copy holds only in-frame clones and misses some; the assay was immunoSEQ multiplex PCR. Clone size and V and J calls were adopted from that table, with D and trimming inferred from the DNA. This table holds some 120,000 clones, around 64% found once. Germline V gene sequence: CDR1 SGDLS, CDR2 YYNGEE. There are 15 residues in the CDR3. Trimming cost V 3 bases and J 2 bases; bases outside gene matches: 6. The data stem from a study of blood T cell repertoires in COVID-19. Study in general: Donors in the United States, Italy and Spain gave samples during acute or convalescent COVID-19.

The chain recombines TRBV9 with TRBJ1-2, with TRBD1 matching 8 bases. The sequence was obtained from a human donor with acute or convalescent COVID-19. The donor label of this sample is uncertain. The sequenced sample consisted of peripheral blood. The CDR3 DNA sequence: TGTGCCAGCAGCGCTAGGACAGGGAAGAACTATGGCTACACCTTC. Its translation is CASSARTGKNYGYTF.